The T cell receptor (beta chain) under discussion was sequenced for a study of T-cell reconstitution after alpha-beta-depleted transplantation in children. Findings and caveats of the study: Surviving recipient T cells and thymic progenitors produced the high day-60 TCRbeta diversity seen in some patients. Fresh T-cell production supplied most of the T-cell counts and diversity seen one year after transplant. Expanded graft clones numbering several hundred reportedly gave rise to alpha-beta T cells about two months after transplant.

The authors prepared the TCRbeta library with unique molecular identifiers. One entry per CDR3 protein, called by TCRdb with MiXCR from the PCR reads. The sample has roughly 100,000 distinct CDR3 sequences, roughly 7.6% seen once; the top ten hold about 15%. This clonotype was seen repeatedly, ten times or more. Its antigen is unidentified. Trimming stripped 2 bases from V and 0 bases from J, with 18 bases between. The CDR3 covers 18 residues. The germline gives CDR1 MNHEY, CDR2 SVGAGI. V usage is TRBV6-5 and J usage is TRBJ2-3, with D perhaps matching TRBD2 (5 bases). Sequenced here: PBMCs, sampled before TCRalphabeta/CD19-depleted stem cell transplant. This TCR was sampled from a boy younger than 10 with acute lymphoblastic leukemia, due to receive a stem cell transplant. The CDR3, as DNA: TGTGCCAGCAGTTACGCGCCCGGACTTCTTCCTAGCACAGATACGCAGTATTTT. Protein sequence: CASSYAPGLLPSTDTQYF.